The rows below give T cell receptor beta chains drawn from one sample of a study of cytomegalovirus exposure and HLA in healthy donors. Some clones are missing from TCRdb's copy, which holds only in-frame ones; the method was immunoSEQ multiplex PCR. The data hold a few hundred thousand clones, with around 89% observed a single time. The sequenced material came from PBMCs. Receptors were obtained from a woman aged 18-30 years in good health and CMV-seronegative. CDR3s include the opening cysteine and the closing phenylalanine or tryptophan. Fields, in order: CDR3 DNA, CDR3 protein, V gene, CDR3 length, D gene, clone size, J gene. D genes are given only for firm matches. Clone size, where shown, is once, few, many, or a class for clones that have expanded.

CDR3nt: TGCGCCAGCAGCTTGTCCAGCTCTGGGGCCAACGTCCTGACTTTC; CDR3aa: CASSLSSSGANVLTF; v_gene: TRBV5-1; len: 15; d_gene: .; abundance: .; j_gene: TRBJ2-6
CDR3nt: TGTGCCAGTACCGGGACTAGCATCGAGACCCAGTACTTC; CDR3aa: CASTGTSIETQYF; v_gene: TRBV6-6; len: 13; d_gene: TRBD2; abundance: .; j_gene: TRBJ2-5
CDR3nt: TGTGCCAGCAGTTACCCCCTCTCCTACGAGCAGTACTTC; CDR3aa: CASSYPLSYEQYF; v_gene: TRBV6-5; len: 13; d_gene: .; abundance: .; j_gene: TRBJ2-7
CDR3nt: TGCGCCAGCAGCCAAGCCCGGGACAAGGAGATCACAGATACGCAGTATTTT; CDR3aa: CASSQARDKEITDTQYF; v_gene: TRBV4-3; len: 17; d_gene: .; abundance: .; j_gene: TRBJ2-3
CDR3nt: TGTGCCATCAGTGAGTCAGCAGGGTTGGATGGCTACACCTTC; CDR3aa: CAISESAGLDGYTF; v_gene: TRBV10-3; len: 14; d_gene: .; abundance: .; j_gene: TRBJ1-2
CDR3nt: TGTGCCAGCAGCCCCGGGACAGTGAACACCGGGGAGCTGTTTTTT; CDR3aa: CASSPGTVNTGELFF; v_gene: TRBV7-3; len: 15; d_gene: TRBD1; abundance: once; j_gene: TRBJ2-2
CDR3nt: TGTGCCAGTAGTAACCACCGGGACAGGGCGTCCTACGAGCAGTACTTC; CDR3aa: CASSNHRDRASYEQYF; v_gene: TRBV19; len: 16; d_gene: TRBD1; abundance: .; j_gene: TRBJ2-7
CDR3nt: TGTGCCAGCAGCCCATCCGGGACAGGGGGCGGCACAGATACGCAGTATTTT; CDR3aa: CASSPSGTGGGTDTQYF; v_gene: TRBV7-2; len: 17; d_gene: TRBD1; abundance: .; j_gene: TRBJ2-3
CDR3nt: TGTGCTAGTGGTTGCCCGATTCGACAGCACACTGAAGCTTTCTTT; CDR3aa: CASGCPIRQHTEAFF; v_gene: TRBV12-5; len: 15; d_gene: .; abundance: .; j_gene: TRBJ1-1
CDR3nt: TGTGCCAGCAGCCAAGATCTACGGAGCGAGCAGTACTTC; CDR3aa: CASSQDLRSEQYF; v_gene: TRBV14; len: 13; d_gene: .; abundance: .; j_gene: TRBJ2-7
CDR3nt: TGTGCCAGTCTTGGGGACGGGGGGTTCGATGAGCAGTTCTTC; CDR3aa: CASLGDGGFDEQFF; v_gene: TRBV27; len: 14; d_gene: TRBD2; abundance: .; j_gene: TRBJ2-1
CDR3nt: TGTGCCAGCAGTTACTCATATTCTGGGGCCAACGTCCTGACTTTC; CDR3aa: CASSYSYSGANVLTF; v_gene: TRBV6-5; len: 15; d_gene: .; abundance: .; j_gene: TRBJ2-6
CDR3nt: TGTGCCTGGAGTGTACAGGAGGGGCAGCCCCAGCATTTT; CDR3aa: CAWSVQEGQPQHF; v_gene: TRBV30; len: 13; d_gene: .; abundance: .; j_gene: TRBJ1-5
CDR3nt: TGTGCCAGCAGACCTCGGGGACAGGGTTCTTTTGGCGGCTACACCTTC; CDR3aa: CASRPRGQGSFGGYTF; v_gene: TRBV6-6; len: 16; d_gene: TRBD1; abundance: .; j_gene: TRBJ1-2
CDR3nt: TGTGCCAGCTCACCGGGAGAGCGGAATCAGCCCCAGCATTTT; CDR3aa: CASSPGERNQPQHF; v_gene: TRBV18; len: 14; d_gene: .; abundance: .; j_gene: TRBJ1-5
CDR3nt: TGCGCCAGCAGCCAAATCATGGGGGCAGCAAATGAAAAACTGTTTTTT; CDR3aa: CASSQIMGAANEKLFF; v_gene: TRBV4-1; len: 16; d_gene: .; abundance: .; j_gene: TRBJ1-4
CDR3nt: TGCGCCAGCAGCTTTTTTTCCGATCGGGCCCAGTACTTC; CDR3aa: CASSFFSDRAQYF; v_gene: TRBV5-1; len: 13; d_gene: .; abundance: .; j_gene: TRBJ2-5
CDR3nt: TGTGCCAGCAGCTCGGGACAGAGATATAATTCACCCCTCCACTTT; CDR3aa: CASSSGQRYNSPLHF; v_gene: TRBV7-3; len: 15; d_gene: TRBD1; abundance: .; j_gene: TRBJ1-6
CDR3nt: TGTGCCAGCAGCCATATACAGGGGGCAGCTGGGGCCAACGTCCTGACTTTC; CDR3aa: CASSHIQGAAGANVLTF; v_gene: TRBV5-6; len: 17; d_gene: TRBD1; abundance: .; j_gene: TRBJ2-6
CDR3nt: TGTGCCAGCAGCGTGACTAGCGGGGGGGCAGGTGAGCAGTTCTTC; CDR3aa: CASSVTSGGAGEQFF; v_gene: TRBV7-3; len: 15; d_gene: TRBD2; abundance: .; j_gene: TRBJ2-1
CDR3nt: TGCGCCAGCAGCCAGGGACAGGGGGCGGACGAGCAGTACTTC; CDR3aa: CASSQGQGADEQYF; v_gene: TRBV4-3; len: 14; d_gene: TRBD1; abundance: few; j_gene: TRBJ2-7
CDR3nt: TGTGCCAGCAGTGACCCCGGACAGGGGATTAATCAGCCCCAGCATTTT; CDR3aa: CASSDPGQGINQPQHF; v_gene: TRBV6-1; len: 16; d_gene: TRBD1; abundance: .; j_gene: TRBJ1-5
CDR3nt: TGTGCCAGCAGCTTAGGAGCGGGACCGAGCACAGATACGCAGTATTTT; CDR3aa: CASSLGAGPSTDTQYF; v_gene: TRBV11-2; len: 16; d_gene: TRBD2; abundance: .; j_gene: TRBJ2-3
CDR3nt: TGTGCCAGCAGACCGCACAGGATTTCCTTAGAAGGCTACACCTTC; CDR3aa: CASRPHRISLEGYTF; v_gene: TRBV7-8; len: 15; d_gene: .; abundance: few; j_gene: TRBJ1-2
CDR3nt: TGTGCCAGCAGCCCCTCGGTTGACTACGAGCAGTACTTC; CDR3aa: CASSPSVDYEQYF; v_gene: TRBV7-8; len: 13; d_gene: .; abundance: .; j_gene: TRBJ2-7
CDR3nt: TGTGCCAGCAGTTCAGGGGGCCTGACCTACGAGCAGTACTTC; CDR3aa: CASSSGGLTYEQYF; v_gene: TRBV28; len: 14; d_gene: TRBD1; abundance: few; j_gene: TRBJ2-7
CDR3nt: TGCAGCGTTGATGGGACAGGGGTAGTTGCTGAAGCTTTCTTT; CDR3aa: CSVDGTGVVAEAFF; v_gene: TRBV29-1; len: 14; d_gene: TRBD1; abundance: .; j_gene: TRBJ1-1
CDR3nt: TGCGCCAGCAGCTTGGCCGTTAGCGGGGGGTCCCCCCGGGTTGAGCAGTTCTTC; CDR3aa: CASSLAVSGGSPRVEQFF; v_gene: TRBV5-1; len: 18; d_gene: TRBD2; abundance: .; j_gene: TRBJ2-1
CDR3nt: TGTGCCAGCACCCCTGCCCCCCCAGGGGGTCAGCCCCAGCATTTT; CDR3aa: CASTPAPPGGQPQHF; v_gene: TRBV28; len: 15; d_gene: TRBD1; abundance: .; j_gene: TRBJ1-5
CDR3nt: TGTGCCAGCAGTCTGGACAGGGGTGGGCAGCCCCAGCATTTT; CDR3aa: CASSLDRGGQPQHF; v_gene: TRBV27; len: 14; d_gene: TRBD1; abundance: once; j_gene: TRBJ1-5
CDR3nt: TGTGCCAGCAGTGAAGCGACAGGGCGGGAGACCCAGTACTTC; CDR3aa: CASSEATGRETQYF; v_gene: TRBV25-1; len: 14; d_gene: TRBD1; abundance: .; j_gene: TRBJ2-5